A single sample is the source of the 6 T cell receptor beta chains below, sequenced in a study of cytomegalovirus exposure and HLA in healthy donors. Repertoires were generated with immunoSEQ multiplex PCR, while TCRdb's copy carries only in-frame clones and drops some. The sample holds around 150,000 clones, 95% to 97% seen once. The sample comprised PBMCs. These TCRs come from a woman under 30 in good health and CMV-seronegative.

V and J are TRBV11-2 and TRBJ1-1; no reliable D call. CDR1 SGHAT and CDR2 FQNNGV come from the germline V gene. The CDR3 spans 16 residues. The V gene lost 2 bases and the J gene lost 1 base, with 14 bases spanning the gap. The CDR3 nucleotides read TGTGCCAGCAGCTTAAGGCGAGGGCTCGGGAACACTGAAGCTTTCTTT. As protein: CASSLRRGLGNTEAFF.

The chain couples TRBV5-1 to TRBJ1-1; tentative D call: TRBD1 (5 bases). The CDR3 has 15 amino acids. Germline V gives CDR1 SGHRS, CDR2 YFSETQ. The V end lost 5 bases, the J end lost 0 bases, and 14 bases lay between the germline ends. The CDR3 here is CASSRDSNLNTEAFF. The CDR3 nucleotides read TGCGCCAGCAGTCGGGACTCCAACTTGAACACTGAAGCTTTCTTT.

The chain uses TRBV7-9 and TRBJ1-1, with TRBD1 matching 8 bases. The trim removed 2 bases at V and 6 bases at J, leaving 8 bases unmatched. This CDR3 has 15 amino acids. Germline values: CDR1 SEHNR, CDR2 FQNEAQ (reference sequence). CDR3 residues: CASSLIVTGAPEAFF. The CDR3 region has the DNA TGTGCCAGCAGCTTAATAGTGACAGGGGCTCCTGAAGCTTTCTTT. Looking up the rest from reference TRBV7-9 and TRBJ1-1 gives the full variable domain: DTGVSQNPRHKITKRGQNVTFRCDPISEHNRLYWYRQTLGQGPEFLTYFQNEAQLEKSRLLSDRFSAERPKGSFSTLEIQRTEQGDSAMYLCASSLIVTGAPEAFFGQGTRLTVV.

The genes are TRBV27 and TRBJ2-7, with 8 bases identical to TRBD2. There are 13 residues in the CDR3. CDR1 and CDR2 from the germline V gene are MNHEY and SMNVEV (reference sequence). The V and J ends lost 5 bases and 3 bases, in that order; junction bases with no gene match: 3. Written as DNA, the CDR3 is TGTGCCAGCAGTCTGGGGACTAGCTACGAGCAGTACTTC. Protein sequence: CASSLGTSYEQYF.

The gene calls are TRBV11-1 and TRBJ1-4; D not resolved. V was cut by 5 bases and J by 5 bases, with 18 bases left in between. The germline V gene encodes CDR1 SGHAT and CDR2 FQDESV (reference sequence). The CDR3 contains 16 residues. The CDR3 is CASSDPSGSLNEKLFF. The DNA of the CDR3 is TGTGCCAGCAGCGATCCATCAGGAAGCCTAAATGAAAAACTGTTTTTT.

The CDR3 reads CASSLDGVADQPQHF. In DNA, the CDR3 is TGTGCCAGCAGCTTAGATGGTGTGGCCGATCAGCCCCAGCATTTT. V and J are TRBV7-2 and TRBJ1-5; D is uncertain. Trimming shortened V by 1 base and J by 5 bases, and 12 bases separated the two germline ends. The CDR3 covers 15 residues. The germline gives CDR1 SGHTA, CDR2 FQGNSA.